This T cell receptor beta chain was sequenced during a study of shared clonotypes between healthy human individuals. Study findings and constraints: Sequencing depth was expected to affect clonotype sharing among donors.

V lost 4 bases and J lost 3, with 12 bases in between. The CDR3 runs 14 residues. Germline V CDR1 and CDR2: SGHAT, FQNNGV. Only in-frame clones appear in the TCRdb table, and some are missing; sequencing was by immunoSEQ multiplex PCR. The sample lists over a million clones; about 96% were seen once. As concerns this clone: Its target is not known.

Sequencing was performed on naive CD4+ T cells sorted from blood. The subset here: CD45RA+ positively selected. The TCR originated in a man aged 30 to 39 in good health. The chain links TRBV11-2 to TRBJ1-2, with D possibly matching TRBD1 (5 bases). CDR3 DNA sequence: TGTGCCAGCAGCTCCCGGGGGGAAGACTATGGCTACACCTTC. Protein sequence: CASSSRGEDYGYTF.